The 5 T cell receptor beta chains presented below share a single source sample, sequenced in a study of Graves' ophthalmopathy and Graves' hyperthyroidism. As the template, RNA transcripts were used to amplify TCR beta CDR3 regions. In the first round, RT-PCR was carried out with HTBI primers, and a multiplex PCR formed the second round. MiXCR, applied by TCRdb to the multiplex PCR reads, yields one record per CDR3 protein. The data show approximately 700,000 distinct CDR3 sequences, roughly 40% seen once. Sequenced sample: peripheral blood. All receptors derive from an adult man with Graves' ophthalmopathy.

In its sample, this clonotype was seen a few times. Germline is not matched at one junction end, which may reflect a read error. The rearrangement links TRBV10-3 to TRBJ1-2; D unresolved. Germline lookup yields CDR1 ENHRY and CDR2 SYGVKD. The CDR3 extends over 16 amino acids. CDR3 sequence reads: CASSYSRSDPNYGYTF. The CDR3 DNA reads as TGTGCCAGCAGTTACTCGAGGTCGGACCCTAACTATGGCTACACCTTC.

A word on this clonotype: A much larger clonotype is one base distant, so this may be a read error. This likely comes from a read error, as the CDR3 has no conserved phenylalanine or tryptophan at its end. CDR3 in DNA: TGTGCCAGCAGCTTGAGTCAGACGGACCAAGAGACCCAGTACTAC. Translating gives CASSLSQTDQETQYY. This chain joins TRBV11-1 and TRBJ2-5; D ambiguous. Germline V gene lookup returns CDR1 SGHAT and CDR2 FQDESV (reference sequence). This CDR3 is 15 amino acids long. With 3 bases removed from V and 0 bases from J, the gap between germline ends came to 11 bases.

CDR3 nucleotides: TGTGCCAGCAGCTTCCGAGGGACTGAAAAACTGTTTTTT. It translates to CASSFRGTEKLFF. V gene TRBV7-9 combines with J gene TRBJ1-4; possible D gene TRBD1, 5 bases. The V gene's germline CDR1 is SEHNR and CDR2 FQNEAQ (reference sequence). Trimming cost V 3 bases and J 7 bases, with 9 bases left between them. The CDR3 has 13 residues.

This clonotype was observed at least ten times. The J gene is TRBJ2-5, the V gene TRBV2; TRBD2 agrees at 7 bases. V lost 6 bases, J lost 0 bases, and 7 bases stayed unmatched. The CDR3 length is 15 residues. Germline V gene lookup returns CDR1 SNHLY and CDR2 FYNNEI. The CDR3 loop reads CASSLAALYQETQYF. As DNA, the CDR3 is TGTGCCAGCAGCCTAGCGGCGTTGTACCAAGAGACCCAGTACTTC.

This clonotype occurred many times. This chain connects TRBV15 to TRBJ2-5; TRBD1 agrees at 7 bases. The CDR3 is 14 residues long. Unmatched junction bases numbered 1, after V lost 0 bases and J lost 3 bases. Germline CDR1 LNHNV, CDR2 YYDKDF (reference sequence). The CDR3 region has the DNA TGTGCCACCAGCAGAGATCAGGGGGAAGAGACCCAGTACTTC. Translating it yields CATSRDQGEETQYF.